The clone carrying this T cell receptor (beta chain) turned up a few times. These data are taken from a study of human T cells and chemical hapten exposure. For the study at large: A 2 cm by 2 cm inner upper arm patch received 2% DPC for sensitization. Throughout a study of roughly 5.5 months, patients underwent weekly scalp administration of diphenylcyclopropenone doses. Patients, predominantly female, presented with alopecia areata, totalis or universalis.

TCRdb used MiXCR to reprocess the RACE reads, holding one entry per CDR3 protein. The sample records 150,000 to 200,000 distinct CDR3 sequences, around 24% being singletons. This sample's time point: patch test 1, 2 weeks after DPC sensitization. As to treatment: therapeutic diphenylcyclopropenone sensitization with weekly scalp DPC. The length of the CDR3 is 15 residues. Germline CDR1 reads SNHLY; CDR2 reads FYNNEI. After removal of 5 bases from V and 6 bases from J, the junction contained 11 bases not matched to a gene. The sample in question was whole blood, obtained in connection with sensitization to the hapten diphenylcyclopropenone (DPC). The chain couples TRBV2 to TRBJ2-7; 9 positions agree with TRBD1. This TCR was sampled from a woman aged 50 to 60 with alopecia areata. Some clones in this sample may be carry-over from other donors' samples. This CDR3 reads CASSRPPGQGSEQYF. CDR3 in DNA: TGTGCCAGCAGTAGGCCGCCGGGACAGGGATCCGAGCAGTACTTC.